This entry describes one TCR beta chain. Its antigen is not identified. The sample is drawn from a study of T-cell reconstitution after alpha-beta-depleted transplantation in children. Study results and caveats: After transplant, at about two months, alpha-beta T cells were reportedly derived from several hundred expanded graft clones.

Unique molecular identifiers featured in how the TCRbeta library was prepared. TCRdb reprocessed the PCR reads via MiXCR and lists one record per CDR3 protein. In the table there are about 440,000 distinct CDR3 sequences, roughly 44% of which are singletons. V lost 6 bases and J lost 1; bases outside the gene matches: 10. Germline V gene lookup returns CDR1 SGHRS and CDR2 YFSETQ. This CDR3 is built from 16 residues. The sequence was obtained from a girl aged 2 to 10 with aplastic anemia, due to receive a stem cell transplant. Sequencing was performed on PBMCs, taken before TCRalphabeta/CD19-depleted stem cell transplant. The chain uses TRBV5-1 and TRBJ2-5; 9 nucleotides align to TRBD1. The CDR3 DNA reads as TGCGCCAGCACCCTTAACAGGGGGCTGATCCAAGAGACCCAGTACTTC. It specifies CASTLNRGLIQETQYF. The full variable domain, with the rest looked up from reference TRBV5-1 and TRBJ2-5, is KAGVTQTPRYLIKTRGQQVTLSCSPISGHRSVSWYQQTPGQGLQFLFEYFSETQRNKGNFPGRFSGRQFSNSRSEMNVSTLELGDSALYLCASTLNRGLIQETQYFGPGTRLLVL.